This entry describes one T cell receptor (beta chain). It has no known antigen specificity. Base qualities are missing; no much larger clone stands one base away. From its cysteine to its phenylalanine, the CDR3 spans 12 amino acids. The entry retains the CDR3 DNA only, 36 bases that are in frame from base 1. V loses 5 bases of germline sequence and J loses 4 bases, and the interval between the two ends is 8 bases. Based on the germline V gene, the CDR1 and CDR2 sequences are SGHVS and FQNEAQ. The sample is drawn from a study of T cells of healthy individuals (dated by TCRdb to 2016 to 2018). Libraries were made using 5' RACE. The reads were generated on an Illumina MiSeq. Starting from the raw public reads, TCRdb applied fastp trimming at Q25, assembled clones with MiXCR and retained in-frame beta chains. Each CDR3 protein gets just one entry, which takes the most common genes and DNA from the rows behind it. The sample table shows around 100,000 distinct CDR3 sequences, and around 17% are seen once. In total, the top ten clones hold 6.2% of the sample.

The receptor chain draws on TRBV7-8 and TRBJ1-1, with no reliable assignment of the D segment. The receptor was derived from a human donor in good health. The CDR3 protein: CASSPLITEAFF. The nucleotide sequence reads as follows: TGTGCCAGCAGCCCCCTCATCACTGAAGCTTTCTTT.